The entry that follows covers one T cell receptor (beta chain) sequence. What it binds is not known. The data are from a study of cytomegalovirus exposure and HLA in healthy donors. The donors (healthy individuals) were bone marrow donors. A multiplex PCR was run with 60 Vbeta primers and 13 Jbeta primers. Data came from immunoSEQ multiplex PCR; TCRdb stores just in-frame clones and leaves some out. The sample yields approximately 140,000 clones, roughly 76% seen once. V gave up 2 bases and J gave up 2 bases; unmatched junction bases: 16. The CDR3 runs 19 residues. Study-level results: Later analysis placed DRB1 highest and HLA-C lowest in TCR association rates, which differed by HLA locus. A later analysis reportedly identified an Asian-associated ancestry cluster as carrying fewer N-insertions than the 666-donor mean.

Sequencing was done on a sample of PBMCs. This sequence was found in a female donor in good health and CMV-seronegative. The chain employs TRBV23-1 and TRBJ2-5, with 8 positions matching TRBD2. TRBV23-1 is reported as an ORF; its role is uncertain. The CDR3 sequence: CASSQAQGNDPGGQETQYF. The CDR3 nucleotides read TGCGCCAGCAGTCAAGCACAGGGAAATGACCCGGGAGGGCAAGAGACCCAGTACTTC.